The T cell receptor (beta chain) under discussion was sequenced for a study of blood T cell repertoires in COVID-19. For the study at large: PBMCs, B-cell-depleted T cells, or T cells were the source of the cDNA or gDNA that made up the material.

Data came from immunoSEQ multiplex PCR; TCRdb stores just in-frame clones and leaves some out. This sample has tens of thousands of clones, with about 81% found just once. There are 15 residues in the CDR3. Deletions cut 1 base from V and 4 bases from J, with 14 bases between. Sequencing was performed on peripheral blood. J is TRBJ1-2 and V is TRBV5-3; unclear D gene. TRBV5-3 is an ORF, and what it does is uncertain. This clonotype was sampled from a human donor in a cohort sampled during active COVID-19. The CDR3 nucleotides read TGTGCCAGAAGCTTGTATCGTGGCAGTATCTATGGCTACACCTTC. Protein sequence: CARSLYRGSIYGYTF.